Below are 20 T cell receptor beta chains sequenced from a single sample in a study of CD8+CD57+ T cells in acquired aplastic anemia. The TCR beta profiling, which covered VDJ combination and CDR3 sequence, was carried out using genomic DNA as the template. TCRdb called the reads again in MiXCR, with one record for every CDR3 protein. The data contain 250,000 to 350,000 distinct CDR3 sequences, around 60% of them singletons. Sequencing used sorted CD4+, CD8+, or CD8+CD57+ T cells (not recorded which) from PBMCs. The source is a human donor with severe aplastic anemia or a healthy control (not recorded which).

The chain carries TRBV9 and TRBJ1-1; D gene uncertain. V was cut by 4 bases and J by 2 bases, with 12 bases left in between. CDR3 length: 14 residues. CDR1 is SGDLS, CDR2 YYNGEE, per germline. Written as DNA, the CDR3 is TGTGCCAGCAGCTTGAACGCGGGTAACACTGAAGCTTTCTTT. It translates to CASSLNAGNTEAFF.

This clonotype was detected a few times. The V call is TRBV7-2, the J call TRBJ2-5; 9 bases map to TRBD2. The ends lost 1 base at V and 4 bases at J; junction bases unmatched: 10. The CDR3 has 17 amino acids. CDR1 is SGHTA, CDR2 FQGNSA, per germline. Here the CDR3 reads CASSLGRRLADGETQYF. CDR3 nucleotides: TGTGCCAGCAGCTTAGGTCGTCGACTAGCGGATGGAGAGACCCAGTACTTC. Using reference TRBV7-2 and TRBJ2-5 for the parts outside the CDR3, the full variable domain is GAGVSQSPSNKVTEKGKDVELRCDPISGHTALYWYRQSLGQGLEFLIYFQGNSAPDKSGLPSDRFSAERTGGSVSTLTIQRTQQEDSAVYLCASSLGRRLADGETQYFGPGTRLLVL.

The chain has TRBV20-1 and TRBJ2-7; D may be TRBD2 (5 bases). CDR1 and CDR2 from the germline V gene are DFQATT and SNEGSKA (reference sequence). The CDR3 has 13 residues. The V end lost 5 bases, the J end lost 5 bases, and 16 bases lay between the germline ends. The CDR3 is CSASQRRENEQYF. The CDR3 region has the DNA TGCAGTGCTTCTCAACGCCGGGAAAACGAGCAGTACTTC.

This clonotype was detected ten times or more. The J gene is TRBJ1-5, the V gene TRBV2, with 8 positions matching TRBD1. Germline trimming cut 6 bases from V and 6 bases from J; bases unmatched to any gene: 7. CDR1 is SNHLY, CDR2 FYNNEI, per germline. The length of the CDR3 is 14 residues. CDR3 sequence (DNA): TGTGCCAGCAGGGACAGGGAAATGGGTCAGCCCCAGCATTTT. Protein product: CASRDREMGQPQHF.

The rearrangement joins TRBV25-1 to TRBJ1-1; D not certain. Germline V lookup: CDR1 MGHDK, CDR2 SYGVNS. V was cut by 6 bases and J by 6 bases, with 11 bases left in between. This CDR3 has 12 residues. The CDR3 bases are TGTGCCAGCAGGGGCCCGAGCGCTGAAGCTTTCTTT. It translates to CASRGPSAEAFF.

This clonotype was recorded many times. This chain uses TRBV25-1 with TRBJ2-2; 9 bases fit TRBD1. CDR3 length: 14 residues. Germline V gene data show CDR1 as MGHDK and CDR2 as SYGVNS. V dropped 5 bases and J dropped 5; count of bases not matched to a gene: 3. CDR3 bases: TGTGCCAGCAGTCCCGGGACAGGGACCGGGGAGCTGTTTTTT. Translated, it gives CASSPGTGTGELFF.

The chain is built from TRBV29-1 and TRBJ1-2; 9 bases agree with TRBD1. CDR3 length equals 15 residues. The germline CDR1 and CDR2 sequences are SQVTM and ANQGSEA. Trimming cost V 1 base and J 7 bases; bases outside gene matches: 10. The CDR3 DNA reads as TGCAGCGTTGAAGGACAGGGGGATTCTTTCGGTGGCTACACCTTC. This codes for CSVEGQGDSFGGYTF.

This chain connects TRBV29-1 to TRBJ1-1; D is unresolved. Germline V CDR1 and CDR2: SQVTM, ANQGSEA. V was trimmed by 3 bases and J by 0 bases, leaving 11 bases between them. This CDR3 spans 14 amino acids. CDR3 DNA sequence: TGCAGCGTTGATGACGACATAATGAACACTGAAGCTTTCTTT. Translated: CSVDDDIMNTEAFF.

Regarding this clonotype: Its ends do not fully match the called genes, so a read error is possible. V usage is TRBV10-3 and J usage is TRBJ1-1; the D gene is possibly TRBD1 (6 bases). In germline, CDR1 is ENHRY, CDR2 SYGVKD. The CDR3 covers 13 residues. DNA for the CDR3: TGTGCCACCAGTGACCCCTTACAGGGTAGGGCTTTCTTT. It encodes CATSDPLQGRAFF.

V is TRBV6-5 and J is TRBJ1-6; D uncertain. This CDR3 contains 14 residues. Germline values: CDR1 MNHEY, CDR2 SVGAGI. Deletions cut 4 bases from V and 7 bases from J, with 11 bases between. The CDR3 region is CASSSLRINSPLHF. For the CDR3, the DNA is TGTGCCAGCAGTTCCTTAAGAATAAATTCACCCCTCCACTTT.

The chain joins TRBV4-2 to TRBJ2-1, with TRBD2 matching over 15 bases. This CDR3 is built from 18 residues. Trimming removed 0 bases from V and 4 bases from J; junction bases left unmatched: 4. CDR1 is LGHNA, CDR2 YNFKEQ, per germline. The CDR3 is CASSQDQGTSGGYNEQFF. DNA of the CDR3: TGTGCCAGCAGCCAAGATCAAGGGACTAGCGGGGGGTACAATGAGCAGTTCTTC.

This clonotype has just a few counts. This CDR3 reads CASSPQGLNTEAFF. CDR3 bases: TGTGCCAGCAGCCCCCAGGGCCTGAACACTGAAGCTTTCTTT. V and J are TRBV7-2 and TRBJ1-1; D is possibly TRBD1 (5 bases). There are 14 residues in the CDR3. CDR1 SGHTA and CDR2 FQGNSA come from the germline V gene. The V gene lost 5 bases and the J gene lost 0 bases, with 10 bases spanning the gap.

For this clonotype: The germline gene is not matched at one end of the junction; a read error may be the cause. The genes are TRBV9 and TRBJ1-1, with no clear D. Germline loops: CDR1 SGDLS, CDR2 YYNGEE. This CDR3 spans 13 amino acids. The CDR3 nucleotides are TGTGCCAGCAGCGTAGTATTGAACGCTGAAGCTTTCTTT. This encodes CASSVVLNAEAFF.

The chain carries TRBV20-1 and TRBJ2-7; 10 bases agree with TRBD1. This CDR3 is built from 16 residues. The V gene's germline CDR1 is DFQATT and CDR2 SNEGSKA (reference sequence). The V gene end was trimmed by 5 bases and the J gene end by 6 bases; junction bases not matched to a gene: 16. CDR3 region: CSASRPPGTGDLEQYF. CDR3 DNA: TGCAGTGCTTCTCGACCGCCCGGGACAGGGGATCTCGAGCAGTACTTC.

The gene calls are TRBV9 and TRBJ2-7; 10 bases are shared with TRBD1. Germline V gives CDR1 SGDLS, CDR2 YYNGEE. Trimming at V came to 4 bases and at J to 1 base, leaving 5 bases not matched to a gene. The CDR3 length is 15 residues. The CDR3 is CASSTGTGASYEQYF. The CDR3 DNA reads as TGTGCCAGCAGCACCGGGACAGGGGCGTCCTACGAGCAGTACTTC.

The table lists this clonotype with many counts. This chain joins TRBV6-5 and TRBJ1-1, with TRBD1 as a possible D gene (6 bases). Germline CDR1 and CDR2: MNHEY and SVGAGI. V lost 4 bases, J lost 8 bases, and 17 bases lay in between. This CDR3 has 14 residues. CDR3 in amino acids: CASSSQGMFFEAFF. CDR3 coding DNA: TGTGCCAGCAGTTCACAGGGAATGTTCTTCGAAGCTTTCTTT.

The chain links TRBV19 to TRBJ2-7; no definite D call. The CDR3 has 14 amino acids. CDR1 and CDR2 (germline): LNHDA, SQIVND (reference sequence). V shed 1 base and J shed 7 bases, with 14 bases lying between them. CDR3 DNA: TGTGCCAGTAGTATAGGCCCCCAAGGCTATGAGCAGTACGTC. Protein product: CASSIGPQGYEQYV.

The J gene is TRBJ1-6, the V gene TRBV2, with TRBD1 as a possible D gene (5 bases). Looked up from germline, CDR1 is SNHLY and CDR2 is FYNNEI. CDR3 length equals 15 residues. Trimming removed 6 bases at V and 4 bases at J, with 13 bases between. For the CDR3, the DNA is TGTGCCAGCAGCCCTTGGACATTTTATAATTCACCCCTCCACTTT. This codes for CASSPWTFYNSPLHF. Full variable domain (missing parts from reference TRBV2 and TRBJ1-6): EPEVTQTPSHQVTQMGQEVILRCVPISNHLYFYWYRQILGQKVEFLVSFYNNEISEKSEIFDDQFSVERPDGSNFTLKIRSTKLEDSAMYFCASSPWTFYNSPLHFGNGTRLTVT.

V is TRBV20-1 and J is TRBJ1-4; D perhaps matches TRBD1 (6 bases). The germline V and J ends were trimmed by 2 bases and 8 bases, with 9 bases remaining between them. CDR3 length: 12 amino acids. Per germline, CDR1 DFQATT and CDR2 SNEGSKA (reference sequence). The CDR3 protein is CSARTGGEKLFF. The DNA for the CDR3 is TGCAGTGCTAGAACTGGGGGCGAAAAACTGTTTTTT.

The chain uses TRBV7-2 and TRBJ2-7; the match to TRBD2 covers 8 bases. The V segment lost 5 bases and the J segment 6 bases; nucleotides outside the gene matches: 9. The germline V gene encodes CDR1 SGHTA and CDR2 FQGNSA. This CDR3 spans 14 amino acids. CDR3 in amino acids: CASSQAGAPGEQYF. The CDR3 DNA sequence: TGTGCCAGCAGCCAAGCGGGGGCCCCTGGCGAGCAGTACTTC.